The clone carrying this T cell receptor beta chain has a handful of counts. The sample is drawn from a study of cytomegalovirus exposure and HLA in healthy donors. Germline V gene lookup returns CDR1 SGHNT and CDR2 YYREEE (reference sequence). CDR3 length equals 16 residues. Trimming shortened V by 4 bases and J by 0 bases, and 16 bases separated the two germline ends. This PCR relied on a set of 60 Vbeta primers and 13 Jbeta primers. Sequenced by immunoSEQ multiplex PCR; TCRdb stores in-frame clones only, minus some. Of 110,000 or so clones listed, about 8% are singletons. This chain joins TRBV5-4 and TRBJ1-1; TRBD1 is a possible D gene (6 bases). This clonotype was sampled from a woman between 40 and 50 years old in good health and CMV-seropositive. The sample taken for sequencing was PBMCs. The CDR3 is CASSTPNRDMNTEAFF. The DNA for the CDR3 is TGTGCCAGCAGCACACCAAATCGGGACATGAACACTGAAGCTTTCTTT.